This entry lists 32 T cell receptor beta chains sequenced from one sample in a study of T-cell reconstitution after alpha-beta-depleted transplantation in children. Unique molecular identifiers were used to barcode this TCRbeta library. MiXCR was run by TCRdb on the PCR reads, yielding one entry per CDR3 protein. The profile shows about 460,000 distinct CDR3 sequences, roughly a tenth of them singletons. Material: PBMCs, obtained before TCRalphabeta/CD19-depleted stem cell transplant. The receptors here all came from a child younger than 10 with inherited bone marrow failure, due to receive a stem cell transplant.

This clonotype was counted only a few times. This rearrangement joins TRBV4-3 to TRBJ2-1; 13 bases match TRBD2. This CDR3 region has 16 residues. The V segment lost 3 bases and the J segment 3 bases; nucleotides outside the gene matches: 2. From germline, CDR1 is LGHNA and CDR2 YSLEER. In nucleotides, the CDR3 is TGCGCCAGCAGCCAGGGACTAGCGGGGATCTACAATGAGCAGTTCTTC. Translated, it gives CASSQGLAGIYNEQFF.

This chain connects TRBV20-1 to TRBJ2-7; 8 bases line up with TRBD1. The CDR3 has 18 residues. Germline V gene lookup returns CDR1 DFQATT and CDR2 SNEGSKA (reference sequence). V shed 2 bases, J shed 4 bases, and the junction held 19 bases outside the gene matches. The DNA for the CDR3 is TGCAGTGCTAGATCTCCTCTCCTTCCAACCGGGACAGGTTACGAGCAGTACTTC. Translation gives CSARSPLLPTGTGYEQYF.

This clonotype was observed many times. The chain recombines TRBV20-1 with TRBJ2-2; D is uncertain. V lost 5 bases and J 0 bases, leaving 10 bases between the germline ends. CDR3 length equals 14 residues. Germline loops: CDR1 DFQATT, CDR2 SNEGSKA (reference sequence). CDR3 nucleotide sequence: TGCAGTGCTGTTCTGGCACCGAACACCGGGGAGCTGTTTTTT. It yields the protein CSAVLAPNTGELFF.

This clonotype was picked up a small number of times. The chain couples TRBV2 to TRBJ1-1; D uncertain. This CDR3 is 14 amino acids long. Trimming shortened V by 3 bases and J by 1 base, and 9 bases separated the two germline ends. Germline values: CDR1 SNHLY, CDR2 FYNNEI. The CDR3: CASSDGFGNTEAFF. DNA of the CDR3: TGTGCCAGCAGTGACGGCTTCGGGAACACTGAAGCTTTCTTT.

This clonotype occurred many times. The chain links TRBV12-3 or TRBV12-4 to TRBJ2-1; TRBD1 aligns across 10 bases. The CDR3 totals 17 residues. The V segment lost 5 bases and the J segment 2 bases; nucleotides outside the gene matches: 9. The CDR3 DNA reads TGTGCCAGCAGTCCCCCGGGACAGGGGTATCCCTACAATGAGCAGTTCTTC. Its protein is CASSPPGQGYPYNEQFF.

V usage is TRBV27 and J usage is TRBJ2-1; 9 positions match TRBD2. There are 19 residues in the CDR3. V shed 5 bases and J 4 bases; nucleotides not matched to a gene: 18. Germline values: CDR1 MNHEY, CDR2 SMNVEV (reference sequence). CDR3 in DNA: TGTGCCAGCAGTCCAAACTTCCCCCGAGCGGGAGGCCTATACAATGAGCAGTTCTTC. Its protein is CASSPNFPRAGGLYNEQFF.

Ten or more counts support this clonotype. The CDR3 region is CASSQGPYGYTF. As DNA, the CDR3 is TGCGCCAGCAGCCAAGGACCCTATGGCTACACCTTC. V gene TRBV4-3 combines with J gene TRBJ1-2; D is ambiguous. Trimming stripped 1 base from V and 4 bases from J, with 4 bases between. From germline, CDR1 is LGHNA and CDR2 YSLEER. CDR3 length: 12 residues.

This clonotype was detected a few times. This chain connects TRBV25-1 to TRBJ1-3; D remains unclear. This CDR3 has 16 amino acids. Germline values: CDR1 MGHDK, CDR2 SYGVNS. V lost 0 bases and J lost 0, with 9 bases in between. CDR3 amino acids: CASSEYTGNSGNTIYF. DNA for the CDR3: TGTGCCAGCAGTGAATATACTGGGAACTCTGGAAACACCATATATTTT.

The DNA for the CDR3 is TGTGCCAGCAGCCGTTGGACAGATCCTAACACTGAAGCTTTCTTT. Amino acids: CASSRWTDPNTEAFF. The chain couples TRBV7-2 to TRBJ1-1, with D tentatively TRBD1 (6 bases). CDR1 and CDR2 from the germline V gene are SGHTA and FQGNSA. This CDR3 comprises 15 residues. Trimming shortened V by 5 bases and J by 2 bases, and 15 bases separated the two germline ends.

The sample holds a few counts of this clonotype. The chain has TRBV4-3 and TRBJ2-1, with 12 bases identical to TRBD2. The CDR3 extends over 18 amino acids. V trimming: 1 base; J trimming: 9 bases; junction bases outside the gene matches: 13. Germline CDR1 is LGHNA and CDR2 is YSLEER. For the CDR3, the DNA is TGCGCCAGCAGCCAAGCTCCCCTGACTAGCGGGAGTAAGGGTGAGCAGTTCTTC. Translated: CASSQAPLTSGSKGEQFF.

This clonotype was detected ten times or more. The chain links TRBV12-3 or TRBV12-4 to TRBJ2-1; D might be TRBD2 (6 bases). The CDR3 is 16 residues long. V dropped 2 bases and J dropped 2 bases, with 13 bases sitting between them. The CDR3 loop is CASSLFGDSPYNEQFF. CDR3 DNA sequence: TGTGCCAGCAGTTTATTTGGGGACTCCCCCTACAATGAGCAGTTCTTC.

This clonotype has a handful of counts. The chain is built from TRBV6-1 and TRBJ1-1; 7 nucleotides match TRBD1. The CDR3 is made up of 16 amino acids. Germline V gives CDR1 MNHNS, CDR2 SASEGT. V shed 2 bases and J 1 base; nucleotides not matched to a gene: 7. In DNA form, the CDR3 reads TGTGCCAGCAGTGAAATGGGGCAGGGGGGGAACACTGAAGCTTTCTTT. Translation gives CASSEMGQGGNTEAFF.

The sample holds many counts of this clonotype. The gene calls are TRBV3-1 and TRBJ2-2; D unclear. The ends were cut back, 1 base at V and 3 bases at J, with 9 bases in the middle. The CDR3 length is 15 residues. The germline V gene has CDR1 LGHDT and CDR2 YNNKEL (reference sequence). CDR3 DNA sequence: TGTGCCAGCAGCCAAGTCCAGGATTACACCGGGGAGCTGTTTTTT. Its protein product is CASSQVQDYTGELFF. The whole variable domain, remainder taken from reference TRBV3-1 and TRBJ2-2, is DTAVSQTPKYLVTQMGNDKSIKCEQNLGHDTMYWYKQDSKKFLKIMFSYNNKELIINETVPNRFSPKSPDKAHLNLHINSLELGDSAVYFCASSQVQDYTGELFFGEGSRLTVL.

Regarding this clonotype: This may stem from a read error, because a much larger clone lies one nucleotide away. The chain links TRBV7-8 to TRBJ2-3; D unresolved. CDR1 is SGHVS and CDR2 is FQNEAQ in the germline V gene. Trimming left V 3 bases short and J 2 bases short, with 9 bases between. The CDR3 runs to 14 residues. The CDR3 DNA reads TGTGCCAGCAGCTTTCATGGGTACACAGATACGCAGTATTTT. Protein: CASSFHGYTDTQYF.

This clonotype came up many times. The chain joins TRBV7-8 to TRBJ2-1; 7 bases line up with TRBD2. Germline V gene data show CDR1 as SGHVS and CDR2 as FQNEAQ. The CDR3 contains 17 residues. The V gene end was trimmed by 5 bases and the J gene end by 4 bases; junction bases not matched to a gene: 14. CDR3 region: CASSPRWLAEGYNEQFF. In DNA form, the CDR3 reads TGTGCCAGCAGCCCCAGGTGGCTAGCGGAGGGTTACAATGAGCAGTTCTTC.

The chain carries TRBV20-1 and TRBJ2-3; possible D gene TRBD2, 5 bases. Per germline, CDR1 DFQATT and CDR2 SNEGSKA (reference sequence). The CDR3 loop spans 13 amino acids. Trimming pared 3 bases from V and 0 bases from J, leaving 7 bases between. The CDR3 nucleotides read TGCAGTGCTAGGGAGGACAGCACAGATACGCAGTATTTT. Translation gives CSAREDSTDTQYF.

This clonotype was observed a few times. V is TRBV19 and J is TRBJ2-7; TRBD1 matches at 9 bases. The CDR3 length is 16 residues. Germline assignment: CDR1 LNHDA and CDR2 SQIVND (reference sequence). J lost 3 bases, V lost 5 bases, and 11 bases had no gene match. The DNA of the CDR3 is TGTGCCAGTAGTTGGGGATCCGGGACAGGGAACTACGAGCAGTACTTC. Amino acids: CASSWGSGTGNYEQYF.

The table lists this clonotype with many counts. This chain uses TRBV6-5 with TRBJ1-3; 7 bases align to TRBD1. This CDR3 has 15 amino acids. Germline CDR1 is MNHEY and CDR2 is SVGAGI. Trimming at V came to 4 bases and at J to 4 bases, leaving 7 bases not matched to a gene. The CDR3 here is CASSSSGGPGNTIYF. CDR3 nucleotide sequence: TGTGCCAGCAGTTCTTCAGGGGGGCCCGGAAACACCATATATTTT.

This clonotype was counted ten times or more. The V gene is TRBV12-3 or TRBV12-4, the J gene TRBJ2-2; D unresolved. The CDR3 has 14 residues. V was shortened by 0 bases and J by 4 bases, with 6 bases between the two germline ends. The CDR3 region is CASSLARGTGELFF. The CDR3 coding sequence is TGTGCCAGCAGTTTAGCCCGAGGCACCGGGGAGCTGTTTTTT.

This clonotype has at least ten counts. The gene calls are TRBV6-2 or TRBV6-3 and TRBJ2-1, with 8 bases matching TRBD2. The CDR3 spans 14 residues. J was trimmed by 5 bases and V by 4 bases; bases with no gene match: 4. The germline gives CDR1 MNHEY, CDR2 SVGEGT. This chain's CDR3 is CASSLTSVDNEQFF. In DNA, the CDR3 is TGTGCCAGCAGTTTGACTAGCGTCGACAATGAGCAGTTCTTC.

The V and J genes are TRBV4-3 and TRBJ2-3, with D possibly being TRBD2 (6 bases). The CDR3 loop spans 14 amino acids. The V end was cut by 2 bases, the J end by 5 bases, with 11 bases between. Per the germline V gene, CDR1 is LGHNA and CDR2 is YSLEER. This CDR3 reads CASSQPSAGDTQYF. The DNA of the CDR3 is TGCGCCAGCAGCCAACCTAGCGCGGGAGATACGCAGTATTTT.

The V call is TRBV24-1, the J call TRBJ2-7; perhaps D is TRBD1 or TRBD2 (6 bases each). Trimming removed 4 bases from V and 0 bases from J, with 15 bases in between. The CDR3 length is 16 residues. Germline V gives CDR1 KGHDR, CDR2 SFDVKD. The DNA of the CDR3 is TGTGCCACCAGTGACCAGAGGGGGGACCGCTCCTACGAGCAGTACTTC. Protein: CATSDQRGDRSYEQYF.

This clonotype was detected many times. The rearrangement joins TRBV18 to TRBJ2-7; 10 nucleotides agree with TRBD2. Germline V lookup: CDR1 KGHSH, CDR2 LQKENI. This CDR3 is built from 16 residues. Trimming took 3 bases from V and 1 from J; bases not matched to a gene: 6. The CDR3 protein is CASSPFTSGASYEQYF. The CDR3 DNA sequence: TGTGCCAGCTCACCCTTTACTAGCGGGGCTTCCTACGAGCAGTACTTC.

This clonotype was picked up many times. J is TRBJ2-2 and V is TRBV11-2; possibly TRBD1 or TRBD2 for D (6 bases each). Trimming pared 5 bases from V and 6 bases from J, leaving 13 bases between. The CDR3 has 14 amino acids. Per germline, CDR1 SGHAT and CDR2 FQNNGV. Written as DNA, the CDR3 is TGTGCCAGCAGCCTCCGCCGGGGGCCCGGGGAGCTGTTTTTT. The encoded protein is CASSLRRGPGELFF.

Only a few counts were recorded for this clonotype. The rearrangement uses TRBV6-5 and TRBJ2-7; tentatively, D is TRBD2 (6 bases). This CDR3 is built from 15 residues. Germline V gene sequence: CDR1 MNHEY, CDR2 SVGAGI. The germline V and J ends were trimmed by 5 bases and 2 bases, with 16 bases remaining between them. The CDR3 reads CASSNRRGYPYEQYF. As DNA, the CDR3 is TGTGCCAGCAGTAACAGACGGGGGTACCCCTACGAGCAGTACTTC.

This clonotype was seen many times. The CDR3 region has the DNA TGTGCCAGCAGCTTAGGGGGCGGCTACTCCTACAATGAGCAGTTCTTC. It specifies CASSLGGGYSYNEQFF. The chain joins TRBV7-2 to TRBJ2-1; TRBD1 might be the D (5 bases). V was pared by 1 base and J by 0 bases, with 10 bases between. Germline CDR1 is SGHTA and CDR2 is FQGNSA. The CDR3 length is 16 residues.

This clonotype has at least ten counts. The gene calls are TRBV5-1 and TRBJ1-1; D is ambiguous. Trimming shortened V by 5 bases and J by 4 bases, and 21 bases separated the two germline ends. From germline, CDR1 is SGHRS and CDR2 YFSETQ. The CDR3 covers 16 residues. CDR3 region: CASRVSVAAVGTEAFF. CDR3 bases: TGCGCCAGCAGAGTCTCGGTCGCAGCCGTTGGCACTGAAGCTTTCTTT.

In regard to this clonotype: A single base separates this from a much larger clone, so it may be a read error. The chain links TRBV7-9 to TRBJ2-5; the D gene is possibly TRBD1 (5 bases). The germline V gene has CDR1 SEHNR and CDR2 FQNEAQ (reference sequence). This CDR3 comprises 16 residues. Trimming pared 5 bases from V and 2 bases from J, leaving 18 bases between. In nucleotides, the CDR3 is TGTGCCAGCAGCCCCGCCCCCTTGACAGCACAAGAGACCCAGTACTTC. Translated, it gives CASSPAPLTAQETQYF.

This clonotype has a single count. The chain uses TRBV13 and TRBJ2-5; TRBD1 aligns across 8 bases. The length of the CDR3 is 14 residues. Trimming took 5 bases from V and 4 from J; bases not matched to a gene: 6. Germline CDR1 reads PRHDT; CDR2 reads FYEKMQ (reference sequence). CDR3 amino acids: CASSLDRDGETQYF. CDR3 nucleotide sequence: TGTGCCAGCAGCCTGGACAGGGATGGAGAGACCCAGTACTTC.

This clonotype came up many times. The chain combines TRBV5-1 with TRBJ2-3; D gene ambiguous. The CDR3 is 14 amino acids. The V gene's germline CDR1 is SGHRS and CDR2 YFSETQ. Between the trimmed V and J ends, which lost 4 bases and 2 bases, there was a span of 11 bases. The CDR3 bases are TGCGCCAGCAGCGAAACGACCAACACAGATACGCAGTATTTT. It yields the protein CASSETTNTDTQYF.

The CDR3 nucleotides are TGTGCCACCACTAGGGCCTATGGCTACACCTTC. It yields the protein CATTRAYGYTF. This chain connects TRBV28 to TRBJ1-2, with D unresolved. Germline V gives CDR1 MDHEN, CDR2 SYDVKM. This CDR3 comprises 11 residues. V shed 10 bases and J shed 4 bases, with 10 bases lying between them.

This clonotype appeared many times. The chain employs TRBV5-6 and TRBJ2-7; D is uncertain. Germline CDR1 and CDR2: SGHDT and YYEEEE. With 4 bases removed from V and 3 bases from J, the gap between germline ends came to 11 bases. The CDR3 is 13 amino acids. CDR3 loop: CASSPGPFYEQYF. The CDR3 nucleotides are TGTGCCAGCAGCCCCGGACCATTCTACGAGCAGTACTTC.